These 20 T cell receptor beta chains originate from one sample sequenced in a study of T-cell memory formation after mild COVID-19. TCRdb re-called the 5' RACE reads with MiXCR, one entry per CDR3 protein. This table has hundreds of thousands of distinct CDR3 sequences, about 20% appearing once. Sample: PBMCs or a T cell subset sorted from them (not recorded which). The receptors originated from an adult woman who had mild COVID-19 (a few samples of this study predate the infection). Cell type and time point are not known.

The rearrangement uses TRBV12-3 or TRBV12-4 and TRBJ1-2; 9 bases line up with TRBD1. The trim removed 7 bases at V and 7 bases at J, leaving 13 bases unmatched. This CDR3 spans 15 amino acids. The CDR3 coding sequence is TGTGCCAGCAAAGACTACGGGACAGGGTCTTCTGGCTACACCTTC. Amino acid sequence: CASKDYGTGSSGYTF.

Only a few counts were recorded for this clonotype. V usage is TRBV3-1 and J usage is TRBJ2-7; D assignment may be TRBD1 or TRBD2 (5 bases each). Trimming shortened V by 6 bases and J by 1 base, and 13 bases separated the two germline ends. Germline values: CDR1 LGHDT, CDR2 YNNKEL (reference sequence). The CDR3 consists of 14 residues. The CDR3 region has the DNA TGTGCCAGCAGTCCAGGGAGATGGTCCTACGAGCAGTACTTC. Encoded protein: CASSPGRWSYEQYF.

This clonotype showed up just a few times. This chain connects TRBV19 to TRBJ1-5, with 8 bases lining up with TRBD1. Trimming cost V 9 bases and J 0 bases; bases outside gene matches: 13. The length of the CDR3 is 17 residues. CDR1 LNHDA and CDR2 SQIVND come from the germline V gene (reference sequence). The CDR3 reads CASESGQATYSNQPQHF. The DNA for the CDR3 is TGTGCCAGCGAATCGGGACAGGCGACCTATAGCAATCAGCCCCAGCATTTT.

DNA for the CDR3: TGTGCCAGCAGAACTACCGGGACAGGGTCGGGCTACACCTTC. The encoded protein is CASRTTGTGSGYTF. This rearrangement joins TRBV27 to TRBJ1-2, with 9 bases aligning to TRBD1. This CDR3 comprises 14 residues. V lost 6 bases and J lost 8; bases outside the gene matches: 10. Germline V gene sequence: CDR1 MNHEY, CDR2 SMNVEV (reference sequence).

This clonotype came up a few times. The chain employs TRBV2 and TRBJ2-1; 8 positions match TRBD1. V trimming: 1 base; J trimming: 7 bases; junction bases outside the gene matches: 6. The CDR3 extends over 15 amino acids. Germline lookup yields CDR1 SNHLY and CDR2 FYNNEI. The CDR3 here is CASSEGGTGRNEQFF. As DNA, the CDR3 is TGTGCCAGCAGTGAAGGGGGGACAGGTAGAAATGAGCAGTTCTTC.

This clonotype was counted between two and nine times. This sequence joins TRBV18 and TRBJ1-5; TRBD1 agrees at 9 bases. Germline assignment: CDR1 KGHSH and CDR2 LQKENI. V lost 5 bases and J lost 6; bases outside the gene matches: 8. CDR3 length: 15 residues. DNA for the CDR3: TGTGCCAGCTCATTAGACAGGGGGATGAGTCAGCCCCAGCATTTT. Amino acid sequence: CASSLDRGMSQPQHF.

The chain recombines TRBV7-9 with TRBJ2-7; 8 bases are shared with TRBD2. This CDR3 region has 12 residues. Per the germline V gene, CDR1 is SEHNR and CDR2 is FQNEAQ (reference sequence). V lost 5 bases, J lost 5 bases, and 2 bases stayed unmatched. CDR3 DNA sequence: TGTGCCAGCAGCCCGACTAGCGACGAGCAGTACTTC. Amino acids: CASSPTSDEQYF.

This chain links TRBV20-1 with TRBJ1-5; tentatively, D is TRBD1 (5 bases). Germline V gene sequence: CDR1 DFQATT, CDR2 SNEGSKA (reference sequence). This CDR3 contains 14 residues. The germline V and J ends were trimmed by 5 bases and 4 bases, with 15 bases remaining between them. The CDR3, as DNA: TGCAGTGCTCCCCAATGGGGGTTGAATCAGCCCCAGCATTTT. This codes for CSAPQWGLNQPQHF.

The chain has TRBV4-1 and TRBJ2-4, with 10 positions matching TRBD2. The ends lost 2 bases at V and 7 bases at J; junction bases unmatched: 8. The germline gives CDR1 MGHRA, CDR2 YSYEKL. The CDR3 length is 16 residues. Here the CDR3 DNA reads TGCGCCAGCAGCCAATCCCTAGCGGGGGCCAGGAACATTCAGTACTTC. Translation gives CASSQSLAGARNIQYF.

CDR3 residues: CASSERFFPLYEQYF. CDR3 DNA: TGTGCCAGCAGTGAAAGGTTTTTCCCGCTTTACGAGCAGTACTTC. The chain links TRBV2 to TRBJ2-7; D unresolved. CDR3 length: 15 residues. The V and J ends lost 2 bases and 4 bases respectively, with 15 bases between them. CDR1 and CDR2 from the germline V gene are SNHLY and FYNNEI.

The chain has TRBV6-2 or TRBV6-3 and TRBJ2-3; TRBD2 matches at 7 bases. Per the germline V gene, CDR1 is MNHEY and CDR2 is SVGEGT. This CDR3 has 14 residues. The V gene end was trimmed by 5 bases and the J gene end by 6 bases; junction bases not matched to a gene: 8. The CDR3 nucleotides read TGTGCCAGCAGTGGTCCCTCCGGGGGGGATACGCAGTATTTT. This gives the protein CASSGPSGGDTQYF.

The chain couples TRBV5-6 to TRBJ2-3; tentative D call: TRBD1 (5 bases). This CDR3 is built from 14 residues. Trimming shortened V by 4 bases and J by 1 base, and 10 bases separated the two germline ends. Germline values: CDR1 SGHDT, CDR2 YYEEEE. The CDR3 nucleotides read TGTGCCAGCAGCGGCCCGACAGGCACAGATACGCAGTATTTT. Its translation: CASSGPTGTDTQYF.

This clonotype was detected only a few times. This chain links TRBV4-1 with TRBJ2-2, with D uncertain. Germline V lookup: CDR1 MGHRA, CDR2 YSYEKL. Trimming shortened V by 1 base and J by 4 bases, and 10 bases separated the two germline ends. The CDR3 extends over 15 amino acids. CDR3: CASSQVPGRTGELFF. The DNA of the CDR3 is TGCGCCAGCAGCCAAGTCCCCGGACGCACCGGGGAGCTGTTTTTT.

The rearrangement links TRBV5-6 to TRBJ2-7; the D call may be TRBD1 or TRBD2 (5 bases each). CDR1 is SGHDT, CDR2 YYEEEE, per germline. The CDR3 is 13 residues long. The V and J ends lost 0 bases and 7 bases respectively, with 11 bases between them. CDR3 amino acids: CASSLATAEEQYF. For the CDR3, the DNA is TGTGCCAGCAGCTTGGCGACAGCGGAAGAGCAGTACTTC.

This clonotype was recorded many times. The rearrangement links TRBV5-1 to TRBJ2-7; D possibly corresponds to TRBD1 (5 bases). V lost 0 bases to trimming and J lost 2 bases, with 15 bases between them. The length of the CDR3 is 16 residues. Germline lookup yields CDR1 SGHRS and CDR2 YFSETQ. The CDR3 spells CASSLERSAGPYEQYF. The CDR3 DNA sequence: TGCGCCAGCAGCTTGGAAAGGTCGGCAGGGCCCTACGAGCAGTACTTC. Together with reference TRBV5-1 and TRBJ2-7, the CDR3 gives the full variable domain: KAGVTQTPRYLIKTRGQQVTLSCSPISGHRSVSWYQQTPGQGLQFLFEYFSETQRNKGNFPGRFSGRQFSNSRSEMNVSTLELGDSALYLCASSLERSAGPYEQYFGPGTRLTVT.

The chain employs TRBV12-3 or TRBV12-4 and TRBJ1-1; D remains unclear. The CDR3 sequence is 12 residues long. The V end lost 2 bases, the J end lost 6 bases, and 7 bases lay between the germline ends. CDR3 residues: CASSLRRAEAFF. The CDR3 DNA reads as TGTGCCAGCAGTTTACGTCGCGCTGAAGCTTTCTTT.

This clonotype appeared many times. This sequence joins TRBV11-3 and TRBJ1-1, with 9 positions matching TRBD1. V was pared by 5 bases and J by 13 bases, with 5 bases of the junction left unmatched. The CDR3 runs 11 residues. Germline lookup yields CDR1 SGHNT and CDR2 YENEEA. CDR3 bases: TGTGCCAGCAGCCTCGGACAGGGGAATTTCTTT. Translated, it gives CASSLGQGNFF.

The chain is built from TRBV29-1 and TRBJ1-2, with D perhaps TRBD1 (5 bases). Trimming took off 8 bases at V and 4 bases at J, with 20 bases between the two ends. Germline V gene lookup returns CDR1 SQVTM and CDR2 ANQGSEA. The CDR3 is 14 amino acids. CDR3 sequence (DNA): TGCAGCCACCTGGCCTGGGGCACAGCCTATGGCTACACCTTC. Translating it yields CSHLAWGTAYGYTF.

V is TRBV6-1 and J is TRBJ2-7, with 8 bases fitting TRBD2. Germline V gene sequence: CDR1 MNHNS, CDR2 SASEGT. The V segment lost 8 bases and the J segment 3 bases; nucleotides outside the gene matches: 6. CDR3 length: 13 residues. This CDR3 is CASAREGYYEQYF. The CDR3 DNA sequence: TGTGCCAGCGCCCGGGAGGGCTACTACGAGCAGTACTTC.

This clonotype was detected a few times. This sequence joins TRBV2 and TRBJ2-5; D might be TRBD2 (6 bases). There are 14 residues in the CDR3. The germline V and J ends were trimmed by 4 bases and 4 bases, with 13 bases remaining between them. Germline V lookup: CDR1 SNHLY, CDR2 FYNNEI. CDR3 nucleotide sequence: TGTGCCAGCAGTGTAGGAGGGGCCGTAGAGACCCAGTACTTC. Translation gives CASSVGGAVETQYF.